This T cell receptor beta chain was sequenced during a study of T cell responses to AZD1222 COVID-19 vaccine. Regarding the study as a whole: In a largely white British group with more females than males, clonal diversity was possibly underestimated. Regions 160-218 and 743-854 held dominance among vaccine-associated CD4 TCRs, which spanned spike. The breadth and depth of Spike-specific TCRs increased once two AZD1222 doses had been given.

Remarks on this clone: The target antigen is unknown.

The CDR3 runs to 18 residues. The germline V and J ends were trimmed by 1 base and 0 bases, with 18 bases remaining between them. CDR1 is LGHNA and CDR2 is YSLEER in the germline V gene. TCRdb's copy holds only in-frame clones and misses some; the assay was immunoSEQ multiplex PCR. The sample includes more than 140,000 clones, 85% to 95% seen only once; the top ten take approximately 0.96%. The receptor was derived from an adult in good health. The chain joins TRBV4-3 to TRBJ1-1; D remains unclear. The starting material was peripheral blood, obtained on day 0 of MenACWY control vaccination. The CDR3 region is CASSQAWGNPLMNTEAFF. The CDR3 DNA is TGCGCCAGCAGCCAAGCGTGGGGTAACCCCTTAATGAACACTGAAGCTTTCTTT.